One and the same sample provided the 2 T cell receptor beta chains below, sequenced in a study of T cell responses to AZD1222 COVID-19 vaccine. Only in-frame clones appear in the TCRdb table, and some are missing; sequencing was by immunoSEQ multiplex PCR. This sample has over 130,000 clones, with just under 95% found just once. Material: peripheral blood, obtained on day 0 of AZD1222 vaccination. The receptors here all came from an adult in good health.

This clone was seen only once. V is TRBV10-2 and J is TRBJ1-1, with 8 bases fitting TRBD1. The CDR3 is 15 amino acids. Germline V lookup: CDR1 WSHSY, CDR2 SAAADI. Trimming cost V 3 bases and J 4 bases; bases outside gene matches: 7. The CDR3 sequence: CASSDPRQGPTEAFF. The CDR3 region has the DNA TGCGCCAGCAGTGACCCTAGACAGGGGCCCACTGAAGCTTTCTTT.

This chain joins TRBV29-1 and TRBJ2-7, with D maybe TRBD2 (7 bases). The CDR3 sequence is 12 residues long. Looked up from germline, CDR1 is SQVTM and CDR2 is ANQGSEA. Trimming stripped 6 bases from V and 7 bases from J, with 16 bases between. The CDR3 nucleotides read TGCAGCGTGGAACGGGGGGCGGGAGAGCAGTACTTC. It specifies CSVERGAGEQYF.